This T cell receptor (beta chain) was sequenced for a study of T cell changes during pregnancy in multiple sclerosis. Germline values: CDR1 SGHRS, CDR2 YFSETQ. Trimming left V 2 bases short and J 5 bases short, with 13 bases between. The CDR3 consists of 15 residues. Only in-frame clones appear in the TCRdb table, and some are missing; sequencing was by immunoSEQ multiplex PCR. In the table there are around 31,000 clones, 90% of which are singletons. The chain recombines TRBV5-1 with TRBJ2-2; TRBD2 is a possible D gene (5 bases). This TCR was sampled from a female donor with multiple sclerosis, enrolled in a pregnancy study. The sample in question was CD8+ T cells from peripheral blood mononuclear cells, obtained in the second trimester of pregnancy. The CDR3 DNA is TGCGCCAGCAGCTTTGACGGGGAAGGGACCGGGGAGCTGTTTTTT. Its translation: CASSFDGEGTGELFF.